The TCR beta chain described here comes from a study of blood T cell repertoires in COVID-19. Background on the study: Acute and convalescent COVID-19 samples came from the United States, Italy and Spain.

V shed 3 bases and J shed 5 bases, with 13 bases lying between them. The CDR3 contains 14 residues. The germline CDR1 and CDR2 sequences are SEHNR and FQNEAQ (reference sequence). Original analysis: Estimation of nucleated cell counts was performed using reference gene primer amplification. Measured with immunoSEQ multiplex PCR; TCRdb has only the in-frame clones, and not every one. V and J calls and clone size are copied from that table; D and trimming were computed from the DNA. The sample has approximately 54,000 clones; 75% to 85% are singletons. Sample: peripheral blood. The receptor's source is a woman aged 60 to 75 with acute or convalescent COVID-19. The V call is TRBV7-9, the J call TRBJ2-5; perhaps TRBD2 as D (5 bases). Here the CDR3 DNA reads TGTGCCAGCAGCTTTGGCGGAGGAGAGGAGACCCAGTACTTC. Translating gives CASSFGGGEETQYF.